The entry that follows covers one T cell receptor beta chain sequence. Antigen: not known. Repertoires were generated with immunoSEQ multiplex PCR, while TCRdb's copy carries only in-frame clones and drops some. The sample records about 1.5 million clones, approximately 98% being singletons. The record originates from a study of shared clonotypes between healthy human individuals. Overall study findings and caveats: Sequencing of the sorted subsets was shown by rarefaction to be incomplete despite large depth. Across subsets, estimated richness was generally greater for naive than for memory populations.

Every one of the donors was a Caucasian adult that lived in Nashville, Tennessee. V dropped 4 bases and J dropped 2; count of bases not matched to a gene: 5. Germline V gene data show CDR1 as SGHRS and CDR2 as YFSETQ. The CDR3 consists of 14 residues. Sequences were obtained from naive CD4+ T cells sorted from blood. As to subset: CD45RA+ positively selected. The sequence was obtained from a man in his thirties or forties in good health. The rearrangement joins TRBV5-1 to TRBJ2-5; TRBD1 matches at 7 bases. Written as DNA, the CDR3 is TGCGCCAGCAGCGGGGGACAGTCTCAAGAGACCCAGTACTTC. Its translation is CASSGGQSQETQYF.